The 23 T cell receptor beta chains below come from one sample, sequenced in a study of T cell changes during pregnancy in multiple sclerosis. Here immunoSEQ multiplex PCR was the method, and the copy in TCRdb shows in-frame clones only, minus some. The sample shows 27,000 or so clones, around nine tenths of them seen only once. Here the sequenced sample was CD8+ T cells from peripheral blood mononuclear cells, taken in the second trimester of pregnancy. Receptor source: a female donor with multiple sclerosis, enrolled in a pregnancy study.

V and J are TRBV6-6 and TRBJ2-7; D possibly corresponds to TRBD2 (7 bases). This CDR3 is built from 12 residues. V lost 6 bases and J 4 bases, leaving 10 bases between the germline ends. Per germline, CDR1 MNHNY and CDR2 SVGAGI (reference sequence). CDR3 residues: CASSRGGYEQYF. Here the CDR3 DNA reads TGTGCCAGCAGCAGGGGAGGGTACGAGCAGTACTTC.

This chain connects TRBV19 to TRBJ1-5; 8 bases map to TRBD1. Per germline, CDR1 LNHDA and CDR2 SQIVND (reference sequence). The CDR3 extends over 15 amino acids. V shed 5 bases and J 4 bases; nucleotides not matched to a gene: 7. CDR3 region: CASSLYRGGNQPQHF. CDR3 DNA: TGTGCCAGTAGTCTGTACAGGGGGGGTAATCAGCCCCAGCATTTT.

The genes are TRBV11-3 and TRBJ2-5; perhaps TRBD1 as D (6 bases). Trimming removed 3 bases from V and 5 bases from J, with 7 bases in between. The CDR3 runs 12 residues. Germline V gene sequence: CDR1 SGHNT, CDR2 YENEEA. CDR3 residues: CASSFGQETQYF. CDR3 nucleotides: TGTGCCAGCAGCTTCGGACAGGAGACCCAGTACTTC.

As to this clone: At the DNA level, this CDR3 is encoded by other sequences in the same sample as well. The V call is TRBV12-5, the J call TRBJ2-3, with D tentatively TRBD2 (6 bases). This CDR3 contains 16 residues. The V gene lost 3 bases and the J gene lost 0 bases, with 13 bases spanning the gap. CDR1 is LGHNT and CDR2 is FRNRAP in the germline V gene. The CDR3 region is CASGFPPGTSTDTQYF. The CDR3 nucleotides are TGTGCTAGTGGTTTTCCCCCCGGGACTAGCACAGATACGCAGTATTTT.

The chain links TRBV9 to TRBJ1-1, with a tentative D call TRBD1 (6 bases). V lost 0 bases and J 1 base, leaving 16 bases between the germline ends. Germline CDR1 reads SGDLS; CDR2 reads YYNGEE. This CDR3 contains 17 residues. CDR3 nucleotides: TGTGCCAGCAGCGTAGGAATCGGGGGGGGCTCGAACACTGAAGCTTTCTTT. Protein sequence: CASSVGIGGGSNTEAFF.

The V gene is TRBV5-6, the J gene TRBJ2-1; 9 nucleotides match TRBD2. The trim removed 0 bases at V and 6 bases at J, leaving 10 bases unmatched. The CDR3 has 17 amino acids. Per the germline V gene, CDR1 is SGHDT and CDR2 is YYEEEE. CDR3 sequence reads: CASSLVAGGIPLNEQFF. CDR3 nucleotide sequence: TGTGCCAGCAGCTTGGTGGCGGGGGGGATCCCCCTCAATGAGCAGTTCTTC.

V gene TRBV27 combines with J gene TRBJ1-1; 8 positions agree with TRBD1. Trimming at V came to 8 bases and at J to 0 bases, leaving 5 bases not matched to a gene. The CDR3 covers 14 residues. Germline CDR1 MNHEY, CDR2 SMNVEV (reference sequence). This CDR3 is CASSGGRMNTEAFF. Here the CDR3 DNA reads TGTGCCAGCTCAGGGGGCAGGATGAACACTGAAGCTTTCTTT.

V and J are TRBV25-1 and TRBJ2-1, with 7 positions matching TRBD1. After removal of 8 bases from V and 14 bases from J, the junction contained 12 bases not matched to a gene. This CDR3 comprises 12 residues. Germline assignment: CDR1 MGHDK and CDR2 SYGVNS. This CDR3 is CASSWSGTVEFF. The CDR3 nucleotides read TGTGCCAGCTCCTGGTCCGGGACAGTGGAGTTCTTC.

The chain uses TRBV10-3 and TRBJ1-1; 7 nucleotides match TRBD1. V lost 6 bases, J lost 3 bases, and 7 bases stayed unmatched. Germline CDR1 ENHRY, CDR2 SYGVKD. This CDR3 spans 14 amino acids. The CDR3 is CAISGTGEDTEAFF. CDR3 nucleotide sequence: TGTGCCATCAGCGGAACAGGGGAGGACACTGAAGCTTTCTTT.

The rearrangement links TRBV18 to TRBJ2-1, with TRBD1 identical over 10 bases. The CDR3 totals 16 residues. V shed 6 bases, J shed 9 bases, and the junction held 14 bases outside the gene matches. Germline V gene lookup returns CDR1 KGHSH and CDR2 LQKENI. This chain's CDR3 is CASSLSWDRGLGEQFF. In nucleotides, the CDR3 is TGTGCCAGCTCTCTTTCTTGGGACAGGGGACTGGGTGAGCAGTTCTTC.

The V and J genes are TRBV12-5 and TRBJ2-7; 7 bases align to TRBD1. Germline assignment: CDR1 LGHNT and CDR2 FRNRAP. This CDR3 is built from 14 residues. V gave up 7 bases and J gave up 2 bases; unmatched junction bases: 8. The CDR3 sequence is CASASPGTAYEQYF. The CDR3 bases are TGTGCTAGTGCCTCCCCCGGGACAGCCTACGAGCAGTACTTC.

A few counts support this clone. This chain joins TRBV4-1 and TRBJ1-6, with TRBD1 as a possible D gene (6 bases). Trimming removed 6 bases at V and 5 bases at J, with 11 bases between. Germline V gives CDR1 MGHRA, CDR2 YSYEKL. The CDR3 contains 14 residues. The CDR3 protein is CASSSRGNNSPLHF. CDR3 in DNA: TGCGCCAGCAGTTCCAGGGGTAATAATTCACCCCTCCACTTT.

The chain recombines TRBV30 with TRBJ2-7, with 8 bases matching TRBD1. Germline V gene sequence: CDR1 GTSNPN, CDR2 SVGIG (reference sequence). This CDR3 is 13 amino acids long. The ends lost 2 bases at V and 3 bases at J; junction bases unmatched: 3. The CDR3 is CAWSLDRGYEQYF. CDR3 coding DNA: TGTGCCTGGAGTCTTGACAGGGGCTACGAGCAGTACTTC.

This clone was counted between two and nine times. The J gene is TRBJ1-2, the V gene TRBV29-1; D is undetermined. The CDR3 is made up of 11 amino acids. V dropped 2 bases and J dropped 8 bases, with 9 bases sitting between them. Per germline, CDR1 SQVTM and CDR2 ANQGSEA. The CDR3 nucleotides read TGCAGCGTTGAACTTGAGGAGGGCTACACCTTC. It is translated as CSVELEEGYTF.

This clone was seen once. The rearrangement uses TRBV28 and TRBJ2-7; a possible D gene is TRBD2 (7 bases). This CDR3 is built from 15 residues. Trimming shortened V by 3 bases and J by 9 bases, and 21 bases separated the two germline ends. Germline lookup yields CDR1 MDHEN and CDR2 SYDVKM. The CDR3 DNA is TGTGCCAGCAGTTTCGCTGGACCAGGGGAGGGGGTGCAGTACTTC. Translated: CASSFAGPGEGVQYF.

This chain uses TRBV14 with TRBJ2-5; 9 bases fit TRBD1. The ends lost 3 bases at V and 5 bases at J; junction bases unmatched: 10. The CDR3 sequence is 16 residues long. Germline V gives CDR1 SGHDN, CDR2 FVKESK. CDR3 in amino acids: CASSHVPGQGKETQYF. CDR3 DNA: TGTGCCAGCAGCCATGTTCCGGGACAGGGCAAGGAGACCCAGTACTTC.

This chain links TRBV11-2 with TRBJ2-1, with a possible D match to TRBD2 (5 bases). Germline V gene data show CDR1 as SGHAT and CDR2 as FQNNGV. The germline V and J ends were trimmed by 1 base and 8 bases, with 15 bases remaining between them. The CDR3 consists of 15 residues. DNA for the CDR3: TGTGCCAGCAGCTTAGGGGTGTCGGGGTTTGATGAGCAGTTCTTC. Translated: CASSLGVSGFDEQFF.

V and J are TRBV5-5 and TRBJ2-3; perhaps TRBD1 as D (5 bases). Germline loops: CDR1 SGHKS, CDR2 YYEKEE (reference sequence). The CDR3 extends over 13 amino acids. Trimming cost V 4 bases and J 5 bases, with 11 bases left between them. The CDR3 loop reads CASSAERGDTQYF. The CDR3 nucleotides are TGTGCCAGCAGCGCCGAAAGGGGAGATACGCAGTATTTT.

This clone is deemed large. DNA for the CDR3: TGTGCCATCAGTGAGGGGACAGGGGACTCTGAAGCTTTCTTT. Translated, it gives CAISEGTGDSEAFF. The chain joins TRBV10-3 to TRBJ1-1; 10 bases are a match to TRBD1. Germline CDR1 and CDR2: ENHRY and SYGVKD. With 2 bases clipped from V and 6 bases from J, the junction kept 3 bases outside the gene matches. This CDR3 comprises 14 residues.

The rearrangement joins TRBV6-6 to TRBJ2-7; perhaps TRBD2 as D (6 bases). Germline V gives CDR1 MNHNY, CDR2 SVGAGI (reference sequence). This CDR3 has 14 residues. Trimming pared 2 bases from V and 5 bases from J, leaving 13 bases between. The CDR3 region is CASSYLEGPNEQYF. Written as DNA, the CDR3 is TGTGCCAGCAGTTACCTGGAGGGGCCAAACGAGCAGTACTTC.

This chain uses TRBV6-5 with TRBJ2-3; D may be TRBD2 (7 bases). V was shortened by 2 bases and J by 0 bases, with 9 bases between the two germline ends. CDR3 length: 15 residues. Per the germline V gene, CDR1 is MNHEY and CDR2 is SVGAGI. The CDR3 nucleotides are TGTGCCAGCAGTTACGCGGGGGCCAGCACAGATACGCAGTATTTT. Translated: CASSYAGASTDTQYF.

V is TRBV9 and J is TRBJ2-1; TRBD2 is a possible D gene (5 bases). The CDR3 length is 15 residues. The germline CDR1 and CDR2 sequences are SGDLS and YYNGEE. The ends were cut back, 3 bases at V and 4 bases at J, with 14 bases in the middle. CDR3 DNA sequence: TGTGCCAGCAGCGCGGCCCGGACTCCATACAATGAGCAGTTCTTC. Protein product: CASSAARTPYNEQFF. The variable domain in full, completed from reference TRBV9 and TRBJ2-1, reads DSGVTQTPKHLITATGQRVTLRCSPRSGDLSVYWYQQSLDQGLQFLIQYYNGEERAKGNILERFSAQQFPDLHSELNLSSLELGDSALYFCASSAARTPYNEQFFGPGTRLTVL.

The V call is TRBV5-1, the J call TRBJ2-5, with a weak D call TRBD1 (5 bases). The CDR3 has 15 amino acids. Trimming took off 0 bases at V and 5 bases at J, with 14 bases between the two ends. In germline, CDR1 is SGHRS, CDR2 YFSETQ. The CDR3 spells CASSLVGREWETQYF. Here the CDR3 DNA reads TGCGCCAGCAGCTTGGTGGGGCGTGAGTGGGAGACCCAGTACTTC.